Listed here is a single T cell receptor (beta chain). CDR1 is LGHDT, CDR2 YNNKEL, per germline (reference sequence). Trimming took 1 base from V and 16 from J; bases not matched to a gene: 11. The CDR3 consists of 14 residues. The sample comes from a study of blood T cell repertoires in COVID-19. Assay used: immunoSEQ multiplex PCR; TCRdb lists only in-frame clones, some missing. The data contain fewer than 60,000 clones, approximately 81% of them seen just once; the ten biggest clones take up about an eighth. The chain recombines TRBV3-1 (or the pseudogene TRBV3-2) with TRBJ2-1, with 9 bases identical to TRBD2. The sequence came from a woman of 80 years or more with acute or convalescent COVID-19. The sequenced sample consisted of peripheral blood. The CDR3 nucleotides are TGTGCCAGCAGCCAAGGGAGTAGCGGGGGCAACCTCTTCTTC. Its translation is CASSQGSSGGNLFF.